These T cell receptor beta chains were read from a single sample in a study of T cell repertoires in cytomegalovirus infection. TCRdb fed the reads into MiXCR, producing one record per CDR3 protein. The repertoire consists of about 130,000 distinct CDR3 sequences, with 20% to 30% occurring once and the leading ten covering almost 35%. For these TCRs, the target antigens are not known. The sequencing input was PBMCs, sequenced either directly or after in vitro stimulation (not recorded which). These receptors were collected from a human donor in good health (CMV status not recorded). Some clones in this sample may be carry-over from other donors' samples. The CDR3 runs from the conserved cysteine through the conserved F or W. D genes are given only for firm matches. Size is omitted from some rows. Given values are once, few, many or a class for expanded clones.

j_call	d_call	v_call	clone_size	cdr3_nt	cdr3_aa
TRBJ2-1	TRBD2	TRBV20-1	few	TGCAGTGCCTATTTGCCCTCACTAGCGGGAGACAATGAGCAGTTCTTC	CSAYLPSLAGDNEQFF
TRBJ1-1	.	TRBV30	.	TGTGCCTTTACCTTGAACACTGAAGCTTTCTTT	CAFTLNTEAFF
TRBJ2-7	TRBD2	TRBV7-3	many	TGTGCCAGCAGCCAGCGGACTAGCGGGAGGGATCCCTACGAGCAGTACTTC	CASSQRTSGRDPYEQYF
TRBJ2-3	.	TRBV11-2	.	TGTGCCAGCAGCCCCCTGCTGGGGTGGCGGTCGGATACGCAGTATTTT	CASSPLLGWRSDTQYF
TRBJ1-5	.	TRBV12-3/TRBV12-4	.	TGTGCCAGCAGTCGACAGGCACTTCAGCCCCAGCATTTT	CASSRQALQPQHF
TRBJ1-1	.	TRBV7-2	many	TGTGCCAGCAGCTTAGCGCTTTTGGGACAACCTAACACTGAAGCTTTCTTT	CASSLALLGQPNTEAFF
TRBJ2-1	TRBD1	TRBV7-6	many	TGTGCCAGCAGCTCGACAGGGGGCTACGGATACAATGAGCAGTTCTTC	CASSSTGGYGYNEQFF
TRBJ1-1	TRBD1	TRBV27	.	TGTGCCAGCAGCCAACAGGGGCCCGACACTGAAGCTTTCTTT	CASSQQGPDTEAFF
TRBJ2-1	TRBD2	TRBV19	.	TGTGCCAGTAGGCTACTAGCGGGAGGTCCCCATGAGCAGTTCTTC	CASRLLAGGPHEQFF
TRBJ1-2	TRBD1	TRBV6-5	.	TGTGCCAGCAGCGGAACAGGGGGCGGCTATGGCTACACCTTC	CASSGTGGGYGYTF
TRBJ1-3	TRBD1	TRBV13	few	TGTGCCAGCAGCTCCCTATCCGGGACAGGTGGAAACACCATATATTTT	CASSSLSGTGGNTIYF
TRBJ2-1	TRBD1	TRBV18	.	TGTGCCAGCTCACCACCCGACAGGGGATGGCACAATGAGCAGTTCTTC	CASSPPDRGWHNEQFF
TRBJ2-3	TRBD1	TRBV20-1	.	TGCAGTGCTACGGGACAGGAGGGCACAGATACGCAGTATTTT	CSATGQEGTDTQYF
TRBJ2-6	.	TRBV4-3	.	TGCGCCAGCAGCCAAGATCCCAGGGCCTCTGGGGCCAACGTCCTGACTTTC	CASSQDPRASGANVLTF
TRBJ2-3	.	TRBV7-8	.	TGTGCCAGCAGCCCCCCCCGACTAACCACAGATACGCAGTATTTT	CASSPPRLTTDTQYF
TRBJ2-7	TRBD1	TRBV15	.	TGTGCCACCAGCAGAGATTTGACAGGGGGCACCGAGCAGTACTTC	CATSRDLTGGTEQYF
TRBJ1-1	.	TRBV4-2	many	TGTGCCAGCAGCCAAGTTGCCGGGGGGTTATCGAACACTGAAGCTTTCTTT	CASSQVAGGLSNTEAFF
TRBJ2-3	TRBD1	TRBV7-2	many	TGTGCCAGCAGCCGGGGCACAGGGGGCCTCACAGATACGCAGTATTTT	CASSRGTGGLTDTQYF
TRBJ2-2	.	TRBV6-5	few	TGTGCCAGCAGTTCCCGTGGACCGTACACCGGGGAGCTGTTTTTT	CASSSRGPYTGELFF
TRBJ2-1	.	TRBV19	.	TGTGCCAGTAGTACTTCACAAGCGGGCAATGAGCAGTTCTTC	CASSTSQAGNEQFF
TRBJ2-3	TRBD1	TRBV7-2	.	TGTGCCAGCAGCCCGGGACAGGGGTGGACAGATACGCAGTATTTT	CASSPGQGWTDTQYF
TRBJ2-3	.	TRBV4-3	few	TGCGCCAGCAGCCAAACGCCCTGGAGAGATACGCAGTATTTT	CASSQTPWRDTQYF
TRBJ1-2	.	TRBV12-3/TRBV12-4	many	TGTGCCAGCGGCCACGGTGGACAAGGCTATGGCTACACCTTC	CASGHGGQGYGYTF
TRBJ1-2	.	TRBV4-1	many	TGCGCCAGCAGCCACCCGGCCCCGGCTGGAAGACTTGGCTACACCTTC	CASSHPAPAGRLGYTF
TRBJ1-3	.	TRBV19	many	TGTGCCAGTAGTCCCTGGGTGGACGGAAACACCATATATTTT	CASSPWVDGNTIYF
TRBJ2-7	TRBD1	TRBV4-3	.	TGCGCCAGCAGCCGAGGGACAGGGGGCTGGTACGAGCAGTACTTC	CASSRGTGGWYEQYF
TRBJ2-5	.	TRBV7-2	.	TGTGCCAGCAGCTTAGGAGGGCAAAAGACCCAGTACTTC	CASSLGGQKTQYF
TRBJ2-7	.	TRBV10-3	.	TGTGCCATCAGTGATTGGGGCCACGAGCAGTACTTC	CAISDWGHEQYF
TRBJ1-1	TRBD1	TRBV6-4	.	TGTGCCAGCAGGACAGGGGGCGGAGATGAAGCTTTCTTT	CASRTGGGDEAFF
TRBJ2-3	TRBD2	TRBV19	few	TGTGCCAGTAGTACGGGACTAGCGACTAGCACAGATACGCAGTATTTT	CASSTGLATSTDTQYF
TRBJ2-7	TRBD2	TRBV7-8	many	TGTGCCAGCAGCTTAGGCAGCGGGAGTTTCACCTACGAGCAGTACTTC	CASSLGSGSFTYEQYF
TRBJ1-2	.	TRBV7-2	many	TGTGCCAGCAGCCGCATCGGGGGCCCCTATGGCTACACCTTC	CASSRIGGPYGYTF
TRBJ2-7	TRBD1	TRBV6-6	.	TGTGCCAGCAGTTACTTGGGACAGCACTACGAGCAGTACTTC	CASSYLGQHYEQYF
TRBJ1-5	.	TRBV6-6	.	TGTGCCAGCAGAAAGGGGGGACGCAATCAGCCCCAGCATTTT	CASRKGGRNQPQHF
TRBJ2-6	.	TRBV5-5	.	TGTGCCAGCAGCCGTGTGCGGTTTGGGGCCAACGTCCTGACTTTC	CASSRVRFGANVLTF
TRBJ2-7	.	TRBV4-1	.	TGCGCCAGCAGCCACCCGGGAATCGCCTACGAGCAGTACTTC	CASSHPGIAYEQYF
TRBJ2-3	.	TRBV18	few	TGTGCCAGCTCACCCTTCGACGGGATTGGGGATACGCAGTATTTT	CASSPFDGIGDTQYF
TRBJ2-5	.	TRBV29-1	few	TGCAGCGTTGTGGAGAACGGGCAAGAGACCCAGTACTTC	CSVVENGQETQYF
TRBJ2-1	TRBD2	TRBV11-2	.	TGTGCCAGCAGCTACTGGATTAGCGGGAGGTCAAATGAGCAGTTCTTC	CASSYWISGRSNEQFF
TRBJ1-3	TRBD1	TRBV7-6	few	TGTGCCAGCAGCATCGGACAGGCTTTCTCTGGAAACACCATATATTTT	CASSIGQAFSGNTIYF
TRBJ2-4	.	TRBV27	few	TGTGCCAGCAGTTTAGGCGTGGGCCCTAGTCGGAGCATTCAGTACTTC	CASSLGVGPSRSIQYF
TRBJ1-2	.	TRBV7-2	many	TGTGCCAGCAGCTTAGCTACGGGGCCCACGGGAGGTGGCTACACCTTC	CASSLATGPTGGGYTF
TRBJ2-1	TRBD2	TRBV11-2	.	TGTGCCAGCAGCTTTCTGACTAGCGGGAGTACTGAGCAGTTCTTC	CASSFLTSGSTEQFF
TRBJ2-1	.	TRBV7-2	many	TGTGCCAGCAGCTTAGTAAGAGCGGGTCACAATGAGCAGTTCTTC	CASSLVRAGHNEQFF
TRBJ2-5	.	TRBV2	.	TGTGCCAGCATTCAGATTGGGGAGAGAGAGACCCAGTACTTC	CASIQIGERETQYF
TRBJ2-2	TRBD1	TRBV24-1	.	TGTGCCACCAGTGACCCAGGACAGGGGGTCACCGGGGAGCTGTTTTTT	CATSDPGQGVTGELFF
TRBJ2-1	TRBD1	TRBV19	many	TGTGCCAGTCAGAGCAACAGGGGCGATCCCAGGGGCAATGAGCAGTTCTTC	CASQSNRGDPRGNEQFF
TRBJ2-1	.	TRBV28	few	TGTGCCAGCAGGCCCAGTGGGAGGCACAATGAGCAGTTCTTC	CASRPSGRHNEQFF
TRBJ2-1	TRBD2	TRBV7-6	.	TGTGCCGGGTTACCGGTCAGCGGGAGAAGCGATGAGCAGTTCTTC	CAGLPVSGRSDEQFF
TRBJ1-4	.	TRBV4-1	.	TGCGCCAGCAGCCAAGGGTCCGGGACATACAATGAAAAACTGTTTTTT	CASSQGSGTYNEKLFF